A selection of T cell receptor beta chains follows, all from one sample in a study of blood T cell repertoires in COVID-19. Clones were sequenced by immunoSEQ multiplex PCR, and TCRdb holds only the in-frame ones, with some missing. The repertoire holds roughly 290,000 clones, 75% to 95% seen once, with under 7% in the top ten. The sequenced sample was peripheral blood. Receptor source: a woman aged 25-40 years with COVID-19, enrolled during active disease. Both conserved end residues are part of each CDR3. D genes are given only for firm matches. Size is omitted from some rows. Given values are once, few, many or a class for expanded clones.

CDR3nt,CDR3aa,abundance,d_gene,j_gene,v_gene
TGTGCCAGCAATTCCCGGGACACCCATAATTCACCCCTCCACTTT,CASNSRDTHNSPLHF,.,.,TRBJ1-6,TRBV6-5
TGTGCCAGTAGTATAGTCGGGGGACAGGGGGGTAAAGGGCAGTTCTTC,CASSIVGGQGGKGQFF,.,TRBD1,TRBJ2-1,TRBV19
TGTGCCAGCACGGACACTGAAGCTTTCTTT,CASTDTEAFF,.,.,TRBJ1-1,TRBV28
TGTGCCAGCAGTGAGCCGGGAGAGAATGAAAAACTGTTTTTT,CASSEPGENEKLFF,.,.,TRBJ1-4,TRBV6-2/TRBV6-3
TGTGCCAGCAGCTTAGGTACAGGGGGACATGGCTACACCTTC,CASSLGTGGHGYTF,.,TRBD1,TRBJ1-2,TRBV7-9
TGTGCCAGTAGTGGGGGCGGGGGCGGCAATCAGCCCCAGCATTTT,CASSGGGGGNQPQHF,.,.,TRBJ1-5,TRBV19
TGTGCCAGCAACACAGTGGCGCGGGAAGCCTACGAGCAGTACTTC,CASNTVAREAYEQYF,.,.,TRBJ2-7,TRBV5-6
TGCGCCAGCAGCCCTGACAGGGCATCGGGCTACACCTTC,CASSPDRASGYTF,.,TRBD1,TRBJ1-2,TRBV5-1
TGTGCCAGCAGCTTACTACGTACCGGGGAGCTGTTTTTT,CASSLLRTGELFF,.,.,TRBJ2-2,TRBV11-1
TGCGCCAGCAGCCAGGGGACTAGCGGGACGTTATATGAGCAGTTCTTC,CASSQGTSGTLYEQFF,.,TRBD2,TRBJ2-1,TRBV4-1
TGCAGCGTTGGCGGGGGGGCAGATACGCAGTATTTT,CSVGGGADTQYF,.,TRBD2,TRBJ2-3,TRBV29-1
TGTGCCAGCAGTACGAGTTATCCATCGGATACGCAGTATTTT,CASSTSYPSDTQYF,.,.,TRBJ2-3,TRBV6-5
TGTGCCAGCAGACCCCGGGACCAGGGGGGTGAGCAGTTCTTC,CASRPRDQGGEQFF,.,.,TRBJ2-1,TRBV9
TGTGCCAGCAGCTTTGGGGGACAGGGTAGTTACGAGCAGTACTTC,CASSFGGQGSYEQYF,.,TRBD1,TRBJ2-7,TRBV7-6
TGTGCCAGCAGCTTCGGGACAGGGGAGACTGAAGCTTTCTTT,CASSFGTGETEAFF,.,TRBD1,TRBJ1-1,TRBV5-4
TGCAGCGTCGCAGCGGGAGTTAGCACAGATACGCAGTATTTT,CSVAAGVSTDTQYF,.,TRBD2,TRBJ2-3,TRBV29-1
TGTGCCTGGAAAAAGGGGGATATCTTTGGTCAGCCCCAGCATTTT,CAWKKGDIFGQPQHF,.,.,TRBJ1-5,TRBV30
TGCGCCAGCAGTCTAACAGGGGTCGGGACTGAAGCTTTCTTT,CASSLTGVGTEAFF,.,TRBD1,TRBJ1-1,TRBV5-1
TGTGCCAGCAGCTCCGGGGGGGCCCACGTAGAGCAGTTCTTC,CASSSGGAHVEQFF,few,TRBD2,TRBJ2-1,TRBV7-2
TGTGCCAGCAGTGGGGACAGGATCTATGGCTACACCTTC,CASSGDRIYGYTF,.,TRBD1,TRBJ1-2,TRBV28
TGTGCCAGCGGGACAGATAGCAATCAGCCCCAGCATTTT,CASGTDSNQPQHF,.,TRBD1,TRBJ1-5,TRBV6-1
TGTGCCAGCACCGGTGACTATGGCTACACCTTC,CASTGDYGYTF,.,.,TRBJ1-2,TRBV6-1
TGTGCCAGCAGTGATGGGAGCTATGGCTACACCTTC,CASSDGSYGYTF,.,.,TRBJ1-2,TRBV28
TGTGCTAGTGGTTTGGTACGTGATGGGGAGAGCTCCTACAATGAGCAGTTCTTC,CASGLVRDGESSYNEQFF,.,.,TRBJ2-1,TRBV12-5
TGTGCCAGCAGCCGTGGGACAGGGTACAATCAGCCCCAGCATTTT,CASSRGTGYNQPQHF,.,TRBD1,TRBJ1-5,TRBV3-1/TRBV3-2
TGTGCCAGCAGTCCTAGCGGGAGAGGCACAGATACGCAGTATTTT,CASSPSGRGTDTQYF,.,TRBD2,TRBJ2-3,TRBV6-4
TGTGCCAGCAGCCGCCTCCTACCGGGAGGGTGGGATGAGCAGTTCTTC,CASSRLLPGGWDEQFF,few,TRBD2,TRBJ2-1,TRBV14
TGCGCCAGCAGCCAGAAGGGCGGGACAGGGGGCGACGAGCAGTACTTC,CASSQKGGTGGDEQYF,.,TRBD1,TRBJ2-7,TRBV4-3
TGTGCCAGCAGCCAAAACGAGGATTCACCCCTCCACTTT,CASSQNEDSPLHF,.,.,TRBJ1-6,TRBV11-3
TGTGCCAGCAGTTCCCGCCGGGGGGGCACAGATACGCAGTATTTT,CASSSRRGGTDTQYF,.,TRBD2,TRBJ2-3,TRBV27
TGTGCCAGCAGGCAGGATGAAAAACTGTTTTTT,CASRQDEKLFF,once,.,TRBJ1-4,TRBV27
TGTGCCAGCTCGGGCGGGGTGGCCTCTGGAAACACCATATATTTT,CASSGGVASGNTIYF,.,.,TRBJ1-3,TRBV6-5
TGTGCCAGCAGTAGGAGGAAAAGACAGGGTTGGTATGAGCAGTTCTTC,CASSRRKRQGWYEQFF,.,TRBD1,TRBJ2-1,TRBV28
TGTGCCAGCAGTTTAACCCTAGCGACCACAGATACGCAGTATTTT,CASSLTLATTDTQYF,.,.,TRBJ2-3,TRBV27
TGTGCCAGCAGCGCCCGCCGGGACAGGGGTTACAATCAGCCCCAGCATTTT,CASSARRDRGYNQPQHF,.,TRBD1,TRBJ1-5,TRBV11-2
TGTGCCAGCAGTGAAATGATTGGGGGGAATCAGCCCCAGCATTTT,CASSEMIGGNQPQHF,.,.,TRBJ1-5,TRBV2
TGTGCCAGCAGAGGAGGGGGACAGGGTTCCTACGAGCAGTACTTC,CASRGGGQGSYEQYF,.,TRBD1,TRBJ2-7,TRBV6-5
TGTGCCAGCAGCGTCAAAGGCAGCGGCAATCAGCCCCAGCATTTT,CASSVKGSGNQPQHF,.,.,TRBJ1-5,TRBV7-2
TGTGCCAGCAGCTTACCTAGGAACGAGCAGTACTTC,CASSLPRNEQYF,.,.,TRBJ2-7,TRBV7-3